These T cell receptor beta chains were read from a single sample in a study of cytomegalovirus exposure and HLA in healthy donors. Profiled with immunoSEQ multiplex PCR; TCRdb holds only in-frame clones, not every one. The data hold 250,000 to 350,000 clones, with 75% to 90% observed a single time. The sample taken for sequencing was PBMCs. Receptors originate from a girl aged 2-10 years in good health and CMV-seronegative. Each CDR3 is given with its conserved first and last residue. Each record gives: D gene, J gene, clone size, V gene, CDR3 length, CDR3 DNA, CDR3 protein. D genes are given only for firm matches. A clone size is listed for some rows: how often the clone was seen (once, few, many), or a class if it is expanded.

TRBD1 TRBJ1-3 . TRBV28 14 TGTGCCAGCAGTTCAACAGGGGGACGAAACACCATATATTTT CASSSTGGRNTIYF
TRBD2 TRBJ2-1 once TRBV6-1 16 TGTGCCAGCAGTGAAAAACCGCGGGGACTAGCCAATGAGCAGTTCTTC CASSEKPRGLANEQFF
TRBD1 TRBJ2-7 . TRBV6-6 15 TGTGCCAGCAGCCAAATCCGGGACAGGCTCAACGAGCAGTACTTC CASSQIRDRLNEQYF
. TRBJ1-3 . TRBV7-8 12 TGTGCCAGCAGCTTAGCTGGAGACACCATATATTTT CASSLAGDTIYF
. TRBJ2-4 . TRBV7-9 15 TGTGCCAGCAGCCCCGCTAGGCTAGCCAAAAACATTCAGTACTTC CASSPARLAKNIQYF
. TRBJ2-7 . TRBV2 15 TGTGCCAGCAGTTTGGCGGGCTGGATCGGTGGGGAGCAGTACTTC CASSLAGWIGGEQYF
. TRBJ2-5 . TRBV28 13 TGTGCCAGCAGTGGAGGGGTGCGAGAGACCCAGTACTTC CASSGGVRETQYF
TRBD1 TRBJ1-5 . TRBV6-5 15 TGTGCCACGCTCAGGGGGAACCCTAGCAATCAGCCCCAGCATTTT CATLRGNPSNQPQHF
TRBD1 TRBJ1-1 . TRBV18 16 TGTGCCAGCTCACGGGAGCGGACAGGGGGTTACACTGAAGCTTTCTTT CASSRERTGGYTEAFF
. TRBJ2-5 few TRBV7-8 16 TGTGCCAGCAGCCCCAAGGTCGGGGCGGGGCTTATAGCCCAGTACTTC CASSPKVGAGLIAQYF
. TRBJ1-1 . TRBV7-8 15 TGTGCCAGCAGCTTAGATTTCAGGGGGAACACTGAAGCTTTCTTT CASSLDFRGNTEAFF
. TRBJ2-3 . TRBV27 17 TGTGCCAGCAGCCTGCTCGGTAGAGGTCTGGGCACAGATACGCAGTATTTT CASSLLGRGLGTDTQYF
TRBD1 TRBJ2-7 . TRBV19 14 TGTGCCAGTAGACCGGGACAGGGGGCTTACGAGCAGTACTTC CASRPGQGAYEQYF
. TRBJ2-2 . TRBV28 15 TGTGCCAGCAGTTTACTGGGGGCCGGAACCGGGGAGCTGTTTTTT CASSLLGAGTGELFF
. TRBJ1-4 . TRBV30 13 TGTGCCTCGAGGAGGGGGACTAATGAAAAACTGTTTTTT CASRRGTNEKLFF
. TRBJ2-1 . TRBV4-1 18 TGCGCCAGCAGCCAAGAAGAAAGGAGCGGGTACCTCTACAATGAGCAGTTCTTC CASSQEERSGYLYNEQFF
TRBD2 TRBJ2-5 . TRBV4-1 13 TGCGCCAGCAGCCGGGGACTACAAGGTACCCAGTACTTC CASSRGLQGTQYF
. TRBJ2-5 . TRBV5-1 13 TGCGCCAGCAGCTTCGGAGCCCAAGAGACCCAGTACTTC CASSFGAQETQYF
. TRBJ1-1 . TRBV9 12 TGTGCCAGCAGTGCCGGAGGGACTGAAGCTTTCTTT CASSAGGTEAFF
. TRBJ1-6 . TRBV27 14 TGTGCCAGCAGTGAAGACTCGGGAGACTCACCCCTCCACTTT CASSEDSGDSPLHF
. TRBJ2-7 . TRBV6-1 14 TGTGCCAGCAGTGAATTAGGCAGGGGATACGAGCAGTACTTC CASSELGRGYEQYF
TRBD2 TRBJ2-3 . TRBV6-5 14 TGTGCCAGCAGTTATGGAGCGGGGTCAGATACGCAGTATTTT CASSYGAGSDTQYF
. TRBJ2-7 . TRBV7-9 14 TGTGCCAGCAGCCCCCCCCAGGCTAGCAACGAGCAGTACTTC CASSPPQASNEQYF
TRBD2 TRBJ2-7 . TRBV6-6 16 TGTGCCAGCAGTTACCAACCGGGGGGGGGCGGCTACGAGCAGTACTTC CASSYQPGGGGYEQYF
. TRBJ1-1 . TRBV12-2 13 TGTGCAAGTCGCTTAGGGAGGAGATCCGAAGCTTTCTTT CASRLGRRSEAFF